Presented here are 13 T cell receptor beta chains from one specimen sequenced in a study of cytomegalovirus exposure and HLA in healthy donors. This PCR relied on a set of 60 Vbeta primers and 13 Jbeta primers. Libraries were prepared by immunoSEQ multiplex PCR; TCRdb keeps only in-frame clonotypes and omits some of them. There are about 200,000 clones in the sample; around 86% occur only once, and approximately 2.5% lies in the top ten. Source material: PBMCs. These receptors originate from a woman in her 40s in good health and CMV-seronegative.

This rearrangement joins TRBV7-8 to TRBJ2-5; 12 nucleotides line up with TRBD2. The CDR3 length is 16 residues. J gave up 5 bases and V 1 base, and 5 bases lay outside the gene matches. The germline CDR1 and CDR2 sequences are SGHVS and FQNEAQ. The CDR3: CASSLGLAGVRETQYF. In DNA form, the CDR3 reads TGTGCCAGCAGCTTAGGACTAGCGGGAGTACGGGAGACCCAGTACTTC. Complete variable domain (other parts from reference TRBV7-8 and TRBJ2-5): GAGVSQSPRYKVAKRGQDVALRCDPISGHVSLFWYQQALGQGPEFLTYFQNEAQLDKSGLPSDRFFAERPEGSVSTLKIQRTQQEDSAVYLCASSLGLAGVRETQYFGPGTRLLVL.

The chain links TRBV18 to TRBJ2-6, with D maybe TRBD2 (5 bases). This CDR3 has 17 residues. Germline CDR1 and CDR2: KGHSH and LQKENI. V was shortened by 3 bases and J by 0 bases, with 12 bases between the two germline ends. The CDR3 DNA reads TGTGCCAGCTCACCGGCCAACGGGATCTCTGGGGCCAACGTCCTGACTTTC. This sequence encodes CASSPANGISGANVLTF. The full variable domain, with the rest looked up from reference TRBV18 and TRBJ2-6, is NAGVMQNPRHLVRRRGQEARLRCSPMKGHSHVYWYRQLPEEGLKFMVYLQKENIIDESGMPKERFSAEFPKEGPSILRIQQVVRGDSAAYFCASSPANGISGANVLTFGAGSRLTVL.

The chain joins TRBV6-1 to TRBJ2-1, with 12 bases that match TRBD2. Trimming at V came to 6 bases and at J to 5 bases, leaving 5 bases not matched to a gene. The germline gives CDR1 MNHNS, CDR2 SASEGT. The CDR3 has 15 residues. The chain's CDR3 is CASRTSGSGNNEQFF. The CDR3 coding sequence is TGTGCCAGCAGGACTAGCGGGAGTGGCAACAATGAGCAGTTCTTC.

The sample holds a few counts of this clone. The V call is TRBV10-3, the J call TRBJ2-7, with TRBD1 matching over 8 bases. The CDR3 is 14 residues long. Germline-derived CDR1 and CDR2 are ENHRY and SYGVKD. The V segment lost 4 bases and the J segment 3 bases; nucleotides outside the gene matches: 5. CDR3 amino acids: CAISATGEFYEQYF. The CDR3 DNA is TGTGCCATCAGTGCGACAGGGGAATTCTACGAGCAGTACTTC.

The gene calls are TRBV18 and TRBJ2-7; TRBD2 matches at 10 bases. V lost 4 bases and J lost 3; bases outside the gene matches: 6. Germline V gene lookup returns CDR1 KGHSH and CDR2 LQKENI. The CDR3 has 15 residues. The CDR3 region has the DNA TGTGCCAGCTCACGAGGACTAGCGGAAAACTACGAGCAGTACTTC. Protein product: CASSRGLAENYEQYF.

This chain uses TRBV19 with TRBJ1-1; D uncertain. Germline V gene lookup returns CDR1 LNHDA and CDR2 SQIVND (reference sequence). V lost 5 bases and J lost 5, with 12 bases in between. The CDR3 loop spans 13 amino acids. DNA of the CDR3: TGTGCCAGTAGTCTGGAGCGGCTGACTGAAGCTTTCTTT. It specifies CASSLERLTEAFF.

V gene TRBV5-1 combines with J gene TRBJ1-1, with TRBD1 matching 10 bases. Per the germline V gene, CDR1 is SGHRS and CDR2 is YFSETQ. This CDR3 comprises 17 residues. V shed 0 bases and J 3 bases; nucleotides not matched to a gene: 8. The CDR3 reads CASSLEGQGLGDTEAFF. The DNA of the CDR3 is TGCGCCAGCAGCTTGGAGGGACAGGGGCTGGGGGACACTGAAGCTTTCTTT.

The rearrangement uses TRBV19 and TRBJ2-7, with 8 bases aligning to TRBD2. Germline values: CDR1 LNHDA, CDR2 SQIVND (reference sequence). V was clipped by 5 bases and J by 5 bases; unmatched bases: 8. The CDR3 runs to 14 residues. The CDR3 reads CASSRSGTFHEQYF. The CDR3 DNA is TGTGCCAGTAGTCGTAGCGGGACGTTCCACGAGCAGTACTTC.

The chain joins TRBV2 to TRBJ1-3; 8 nucleotides align to TRBD1. This CDR3 has 15 amino acids. Germline V gene sequence: CDR1 SNHLY, CDR2 FYNNEI. Trimming removed 6 bases from V and 0 bases from J; junction bases left unmatched: 4. This CDR3 is CASSPGGGSGNTIYF. For the CDR3, the DNA is TGTGCCAGCAGCCCAGGGGGCGGCTCTGGAAACACCATATATTTT.

V is TRBV19 and J is TRBJ2-7; 7 nucleotides match TRBD2. The CDR3 contains 15 residues. Per the germline V gene, CDR1 is LNHDA and CDR2 is SQIVND (reference sequence). V lost 6 bases to trimming and J lost 0 bases; unmatched junction nucleotides: 8. The CDR3 sequence: CASRTSASFSYEQYF. The CDR3 region has the DNA TGTGCCAGTAGAACTAGCGCTTCCTTCTCCTACGAGCAGTACTTC.

The V and J genes are TRBV7-3 and TRBJ2-5; TRBD1 matches at 10 bases. The CDR3 has 14 residues. Germline-derived CDR1 and CDR2 are SGHTA and FQGTGA. Germline trimming cut 3 bases from V and 2 bases from J; bases unmatched to any gene: 0. The chain's CDR3 is CASSLDRGQETQYF. The CDR3 nucleotides are TGTGCCAGCAGCTTGGACAGGGGGCAAGAGACCCAGTACTTC.

This clone appeared once. The chain joins TRBV4-1 to TRBJ2-1; 8 positions match TRBD2. The length of the CDR3 is 17 residues. Per germline, CDR1 MGHRA and CDR2 YSYEKL. The junction had 9 bases not matched to a gene; V was cut back by 3 bases and J by 2 bases. The CDR3 region is CASSQTSGSGAYNEQFF. CDR3 coding DNA: TGCGCCAGCAGCCAGACCTCGGGTAGCGGGGCCTACAATGAGCAGTTCTTC.

V and J are TRBV11-2 and TRBJ2-1, with 7 bases that match TRBD2. The length of the CDR3 is 14 residues. The trim removed 5 bases at V and 5 bases at J, leaving 6 bases unmatched. CDR1 and CDR2 from the germline V gene are SGHAT and FQNNGV. This CDR3 reads CASSGGGPDNEQFF. In DNA form, the CDR3 reads TGTGCCAGCAGCGGGGGAGGGCCGGACAATGAGCAGTTCTTC.